A single sample is the source of the 10 T cell receptor beta chains below, sequenced in a study of early T cells in non-severe SARS-CoV-2 infection. TCRdb used MiXCR to reprocess the 5' RACE reads, holding one entry per CDR3 protein. This sample yields tens of thousands of distinct CDR3 sequences, of which 9% to 15% are seen a single time; under 8% belongs to the top ten. Sequences were obtained from whole blood. These receptors were taken from an adult who was a healthcare worker with PCR-confirmed SARS-CoV-2 infection or an uninfected control (not recorded which).

The table lists this clonotype with a few counts. The chain has TRBV30 and TRBJ2-1; D is possibly TRBD1 or TRBD2 (6 bases each). CDR3 size: 16 residues. The germline V and J ends were trimmed by 1 base and 8 bases, with 21 bases remaining between them. CDR1 and CDR2 from the germline V gene are GTSNPN and SVGIG (reference sequence). The CDR3 nucleotides read TGTGCCTGGAGTGAACAGGGACTCAGCATGGGCGATGAGCAGTTCTTC. It specifies CAWSEQGLSMGDEQFF.

The chain links TRBV20-1 to TRBJ2-4, with a tentative D call TRBD2 (6 bases). V lost 2 bases to trimming and J lost 7 bases, with 9 bases between them. Per germline, CDR1 DFQATT and CDR2 SNEGSKA (reference sequence). The CDR3 totals 12 residues. CDR3 in DNA: TGCAGTGCTAGATGGAGGGGTAACATTCAGTACTTC. Protein sequence: CSARWRGNIQYF.

This clonotype was observed a handful of times. The V and J genes are TRBV7-2 and TRBJ2-4; D is unclear. Germline lookup yields CDR1 SGHTA and CDR2 FQGNSA. Between the trimmed V and J ends, which lost 6 bases and 0 bases, there was a span of 9 bases. This CDR3 contains 14 residues. The CDR3: CASSPQLAKNIQYF. The CDR3, as DNA: TGTGCCAGCAGTCCCCAGCTAGCCAAAAACATTCAGTACTTC.

The chain carries TRBV19 and TRBJ1-2; no clear D. V lost 1 base to trimming and J lost 7 bases, with 16 bases between them. CDR1 is LNHDA and CDR2 is SQIVND in the germline V gene (reference sequence). CDR3 size: 15 residues. The CDR3 spells CASSIGQAPVAGYTF. CDR3 nucleotides: TGTGCCAGTAGTATAGGCCAGGCTCCAGTCGCTGGCTACACCTTC.

The chain uses TRBV6-5 and TRBJ2-2, with TRBD1 matching over 8 bases. This CDR3 contains 14 residues. Germline values: CDR1 MNHEY, CDR2 SVGAGI. Trimming took 4 bases from V and 6 from J; bases not matched to a gene: 4. The CDR3 loop is CASSFPGQAGELFF. CDR3 bases: TGTGCCAGCAGTTTCCCGGGACAGGCCGGGGAGCTGTTTTTT.

The table lists this clonotype with a few counts. The V call is TRBV20-1, the J call TRBJ2-4, with D unresolved. The CDR3 spans 15 residues. V lost 3 bases and J 1 base, leaving 13 bases between the germline ends. The germline CDR1 and CDR2 sequences are DFQATT and SNEGSKA (reference sequence). The DNA for the CDR3 is TGCAGTGCTAGTAATGCAATGGGGGCCAAAAACATTCAGTACTTC. It is translated as CSASNAMGAKNIQYF.

About this clonotype itself: Just one base apart from a much larger clone, this may be a read error. This chain uses TRBV30 with TRBJ2-5; TRBD2 agrees at 7 bases. This CDR3 is 15 amino acids long. The V and J ends lost 2 bases and 7 bases, in that order; junction bases with no gene match: 13. CDR1 and CDR2 (germline): GTSNPN, SVGIG (reference sequence). The CDR3 is CAWSTSLPGRGTQYF. The DNA for the CDR3 is TGTGCCTGGAGTACATCACTCCCAGGGAGGGGGACCCAGTACTTC.

This clonotype has a count of ten or more. The chain couples TRBV3-1 to TRBJ1-6, with D hard to call. CDR3 size: 14 residues. Trimming took 3 bases from V and 8 from J, leaving 11 bases between them. Germline CDR1 LGHDT, CDR2 YNNKEL (reference sequence). The CDR3 loop reads CASSHLTGDSPLHF. In DNA form, the CDR3 reads TGTGCCAGCAGCCATTTGACCGGGGATTCACCCCTCCACTTT.

The V call is TRBV19, the J call TRBJ2-5, with TRBD1 as a possible D gene (5 bases). V lost 7 bases and J lost 1, with 19 bases in between. Germline V lookup: CDR1 LNHDA, CDR2 SQIVND (reference sequence). The CDR3 covers 16 residues. This CDR3 is CASTPGLGAPQETQYF. The CDR3 DNA follows: TGTGCCAGTACTCCCGGATTAGGGGCACCCCAAGAGACCCAGTACTTC.

The V and J genes are TRBV20-1 and TRBJ1-1, with 9 bases matching TRBD1. Germline V gene data show CDR1 as DFQATT and CDR2 as SNEGSKA (reference sequence). CDR3 length equals 14 residues. The J segment lost 6 bases and the V segment lost 5 bases, leaving 10 bases of the junction unmatched. The CDR3 spells CSAPRTGVGPEAFF. The CDR3 nucleotides read TGCAGTGCTCCACGGACAGGGGTAGGTCCTGAAGCTTTCTTT.